One and the same sample provided the 31 T cell receptor beta chains below, sequenced in a study of identical twins. TCRdb called the 5' RACE reads again in MiXCR, with one record for every CDR3 protein. In the table there are hundreds of thousands of distinct CDR3 sequences, roughly 10% of which are singletons. The sample was memory (CD45RO+) T cells sorted from blood. The receptors derive from a woman in her late teens or twenties in good health.

This clonotype appeared many times. The chain links TRBV5-1 to TRBJ2-1, with TRBD1 identical over 8 bases. Germline CDR1 reads SGHRS; CDR2 reads YFSETQ. J was trimmed by 2 bases and V by 3 bases; bases with no gene match: 4. The CDR3 has 15 amino acids. The CDR3 sequence: CASSSRTGTYNEQFF. CDR3 coding DNA: TGCGCCAGCAGCTCTAGGACAGGGACCTACAATGAGCAGTTCTTC. Drawing the rest from reference TRBV5-1 and TRBJ2-1, the complete variable domain is KAGVTQTPRYLIKTRGQQVTLSCSPISGHRSVSWYQQTPGQGLQFLFEYFSETQRNKGNFPGRFSGRQFSNSRSEMNVSTLELGDSALYLCASSSRTGTYNEQFFGPGTRLTVL.

This clonotype was observed at least ten times. V and J are TRBV12-3 or TRBV12-4 and TRBJ2-1; 12 bases line up with TRBD2. J lost 6 bases, V lost 8 bases, and 8 bases had no gene match. This CDR3 is built from 15 residues. The CDR3 is CASPLWTSGTNEQFF. In nucleotides, the CDR3 is TGTGCCAGCCCCCTGTGGACTAGCGGGACCAATGAGCAGTTCTTC.

V is TRBV7-9 and J is TRBJ2-1; D gene uncertain. Germline V CDR1 and CDR2: SEHNR, FQNEAQ (reference sequence). The CDR3 length is 13 residues. Trimming left V 5 bases short and J 9 bases short, with 14 bases between. CDR3 residues: CASSLGPWGEQFF. The CDR3 bases are TGTGCCAGCAGCCTTGGCCCCTGGGGTGAGCAGTTCTTC.

The chain couples TRBV20-1 to TRBJ2-5; 7 bases fit TRBD1. The CDR3 consists of 14 residues. Trimming took 5 bases from V and 4 from J; bases not matched to a gene: 10. Germline V gene sequence: CDR1 DFQATT, CDR2 SNEGSKA (reference sequence). The CDR3 nucleotides are TGCAGTGCTTATAGTCCGGGACAGATAGAGACCCAGTACTTC. It codes for CSAYSPGQIETQYF.

The chain couples TRBV18 to TRBJ2-1, with D tentatively TRBD2 (6 bases). This CDR3 region has 14 residues. In germline, CDR1 is KGHSH, CDR2 LQKENI. Trimming stripped 6 bases from V and 7 bases from J, with 16 bases between. The CDR3 region has the DNA TGTGCCAGCTCCCCGCGGGGAGAGAAGAATGAGCAGTTCTTC. As protein: CASSPRGEKNEQFF.

The gene calls are TRBV7-9 and TRBJ2-5; D might be TRBD2 (7 bases). The ends were cut back, 1 base at V and 1 base at J, with 13 bases in the middle. CDR1 is SEHNR, CDR2 FQNEAQ, per germline (reference sequence). This CDR3 contains 16 residues. CDR3 amino acids: CASSLDGGGLQETQYF. CDR3 DNA sequence: TGTGCCAGCAGCTTAGATGGGGGGGGGCTCCAAGAGACCCAGTACTTC.

The sample holds a few counts of this clonotype. The genes are TRBV5-5 and TRBJ2-7; perhaps D is TRBD1 or TRBD2 (5 bases each). Between the trimmed V and J ends, which lost 4 bases and 2 bases, there was a span of 10 bases. This CDR3 is built from 13 residues. From germline, CDR1 is SGHKS and CDR2 YYEKEE (reference sequence). The CDR3 spells CASSGGSAYEQYF. The CDR3 DNA reads as TGTGCCAGCAGCGGGGGTTCCGCCTACGAGCAGTACTTC.

The chain has TRBV7-9 and TRBJ1-3; D not resolved. Trimming took off 5 bases at V and 0 bases at J, with 8 bases between the two ends. CDR3 length: 14 residues. The germline V gene encodes CDR1 SEHNR and CDR2 FQNEAQ (reference sequence). For the CDR3, the DNA is TGTGCCAGCAGCCCTGCGAGCTCTGGAAACACCATATATTTT. As protein: CASSPASSGNTIYF.

This rearrangement joins TRBV7-9 to TRBJ1-6, with 7 bases fitting TRBD1. This CDR3 is 13 amino acids long. Germline V gives CDR1 SEHNR, CDR2 FQNEAQ (reference sequence). With 5 bases clipped from V and 10 bases from J, the junction kept 5 bases outside the gene matches. The CDR3 loop is CASSATGDSPLHF. CDR3 DNA sequence: TGTGCCAGCAGCGCCACAGGGGACTCACCCCTCCACTTT.

The gene calls are TRBV5-1 and TRBJ2-1; TRBD2 might be the D (6 bases). The CDR3 contains 19 residues. The V gene's germline CDR1 is SGHRS and CDR2 YFSETQ. V lost 4 bases, J lost 4 bases, and 27 bases lay in between. Written as DNA, the CDR3 is TGCGCCAGCAGCCGCATAACAGATCTAGCGCCTTTCACTTACAATGAGCAGTTCTTC. This sequence encodes CASSRITDLAPFTYNEQFF.

The chain links TRBV7-9 to TRBJ1-2, with D maybe TRBD1 (5 bases). Germline assignment: CDR1 SEHNR and CDR2 FQNEAQ (reference sequence). Trimming left V 4 bases short and J 8 bases short, with 14 bases between. The length of the CDR3 is 13 residues. The chain's CDR3 is CASSSDTYGGYTF. Written as DNA, the CDR3 is TGTGCCAGCAGCTCGGACACCTATGGAGGCTACACCTTC.

This clonotype has more than one count but fewer than ten. J is TRBJ2-1 and V is TRBV9; D may be TRBD2 (6 bases). Germline CDR1 reads SGDLS; CDR2 reads YYNGEE. V was pared by 3 bases and J by 0 bases, with 13 bases between. This CDR3 contains 16 residues. In DNA, the CDR3 is TGTGCCAGCAGCGGACTAGTGCCTAGCTCCTACAATGAGCAGTTCTTC. Protein: CASSGLVPSSYNEQFF. The full variable domain, in which reference TRBV9 and TRBJ2-1 provide the parts outside the CDR3, is DSGVTQTPKHLITATGQRVTLRCSPRSGDLSVYWYQQSLDQGLQFLIQYYNGEERAKGNILERFSAQQFPDLHSELNLSSLELGDSALYFCASSGLVPSSYNEQFFGPGTRLTVL.

This clonotype was found many times. J is TRBJ2-7 and V is TRBV10-3; 7 nucleotides align to TRBD2. Germline trimming cut 9 bases from V and 2 bases from J; bases unmatched to any gene: 7. Per the germline V gene, CDR1 is ENHRY and CDR2 is SYGVKD. The CDR3 spans 13 residues. CDR3 loop: CAMGVGTTYEQYF. The CDR3, as DNA: TGTGCCATGGGTGTGGGGACTACCTACGAGCAGTACTTC.

In this sample, this clonotype turned up many times. The chain combines TRBV4-2 with TRBJ2-2; D gene uncertain. V dropped 0 bases and J dropped 7 bases, with 9 bases sitting between them. The CDR3 totals 14 residues. Germline lookup yields CDR1 LGHNA and CDR2 YNFKEQ. CDR3 sequence: CASSQEQSNGELFF. DNA for the CDR3: TGTGCCAGCAGCCAAGAACAGTCCAACGGGGAGCTGTTTTTT.

The V and J genes are TRBV20-1 and TRBJ2-3; no firm D call. V was pared by 6 bases and J by 0 bases, with 7 bases between. CDR3 length: 12 amino acids. Germline-derived CDR1 and CDR2 are DFQATT and SNEGSKA (reference sequence). The CDR3 here is CSAAASTDTQYF. The CDR3 region has the DNA TGCAGTGCAGCCGCAAGCACAGATACGCAGTATTTT.

The table lists this clonotype with a few counts. This chain uses TRBV11-2 with TRBJ2-7; tentative D call: TRBD1 (6 bases). In germline, CDR1 is SGHAT, CDR2 FQNNGV. V was shortened by 4 bases and J by 1 base, with 14 bases between the two germline ends. The CDR3 length is 15 residues. The CDR3 coding sequence is TGTGCCAGCAGCTCCCGGACAGAAAAGTCCTACGAGCAGTACTTC. This sequence encodes CASSSRTEKSYEQYF.

This clonotype has more than one count but fewer than ten. The chain carries TRBV7-2 and TRBJ2-7; D possibly uses TRBD1 or TRBD2 (5 bases each). Germline V gene sequence: CDR1 SGHTA, CDR2 FQGNSA. The CDR3 loop spans 15 amino acids. V dropped 2 bases and J dropped 4 bases, with 15 bases sitting between them. The CDR3 sequence is CASSLIRGANYEQYF. CDR3 coding DNA: TGTGCCAGCAGCTTAATTAGGGGAGCAAATTACGAGCAGTACTTC.

The chain employs TRBV24-1 and TRBJ2-3; the match to TRBD1 covers 7 bases. Trimming at V came to 2 bases and at J to 4 bases, leaving 5 bases not matched to a gene. The CDR3 length is 15 residues. The germline CDR1 and CDR2 sequences are KGHDR and SFDVKD. The CDR3 loop is CATSDSDRDADTQYF. For the CDR3, the DNA is TGTGCCACCAGTGATTCCGACAGGGACGCAGATACGCAGTATTTT.

The chain employs TRBV6-1 and TRBJ2-1; 8 nucleotides align to TRBD2. The CDR3 runs 15 residues. The ends lost 6 bases at V and 2 bases at J; junction bases unmatched: 6. Looked up from germline, CDR1 is MNHNS and CDR2 is SASEGT. The CDR3 loop is CASRILADPYNEQFF. Written as DNA, the CDR3 is TGTGCCAGCAGGATACTAGCGGACCCCTACAATGAGCAGTTCTTC.

This clonotype has only a few counts. The rearrangement joins TRBV5-1 to TRBJ1-5, with D possibly being TRBD1 (5 bases). The CDR3 length is 13 residues. CDR1 and CDR2 (germline): SGHRS, YFSETQ. The ends were cut back, 4 bases at V and 9 bases at J, with 14 bases in the middle. The CDR3 sequence: CASSPGTDGPQHF. The CDR3 nucleotides are TGCGCCAGCAGCCCCGGGACCGATGGGCCCCAGCATTTT. The full variable domain, with the rest looked up from reference TRBV5-1 and TRBJ1-5, is KAGVTQTPRYLIKTRGQQVTLSCSPISGHRSVSWYQQTPGQGLQFLFEYFSETQRNKGNFPGRFSGRQFSNSRSEMNVSTLELGDSALYLCASSPGTDGPQHFGDGTRLSIL.

This clonotype came up many times. V usage is TRBV5-1 and J usage is TRBJ2-1, with 8 bases matching TRBD2. Germline trimming cut 9 bases from V and 2 bases from J; bases unmatched to any gene: 10. Per the germline V gene, CDR1 is SGHRS and CDR2 is YFSETQ. The CDR3 extends over 15 amino acids. CDR3 loop: CATRGGSGAYNEQFF. As DNA, the CDR3 is TGCGCCACCCGGGGGGGCAGCGGGGCCTACAATGAGCAGTTCTTC.

The V call is TRBV30, the J call TRBJ2-1, with 7 bases that match TRBD2. Per the germline V gene, CDR1 is GTSNPN and CDR2 is SVGIG (reference sequence). The CDR3 spans 11 residues. The J segment lost 9 bases and the V segment lost 5 bases, leaving 4 bases of the junction unmatched. The CDR3: CAWGLGVEQFF. CDR3 sequence (DNA): TGTGCCTGGGGACTAGGGGTTGAGCAGTTCTTC.

At least ten counts were recorded for this clonotype. J is TRBJ2-4 and V is TRBV4-3; 7 bases match TRBD2. V gave up 0 bases and J gave up 6 bases; unmatched junction bases: 2. Germline CDR1 and CDR2: LGHNA and YSLEER. The CDR3 loop spans 14 amino acids. DNA for the CDR3: TGCGCCAGCAGCCAAGACGCTAGCGGAAACATTCAGTACTTC. Translation: CASSQDASGNIQYF.

The chain is built from TRBV6-2 or TRBV6-3 and TRBJ2-7, with a possible D match to TRBD1 (6 bases). The V gene lost 3 bases and the J gene lost 1 base, with 10 bases spanning the gap. CDR1 is MNHEY, CDR2 SVGEGT, per germline. The CDR3 has 14 amino acids. CDR3 protein: CASSYVDSSYEQYF. DNA of the CDR3: TGTGCCAGCAGTTATGTGGACAGTTCCTACGAGCAGTACTTC.

V and J are TRBV20-1 and TRBJ1-2; D remains ambiguous. V lost 6 bases and J 3 bases, leaving 11 bases between the germline ends. The CDR3 contains 12 residues. In germline, CDR1 is DFQATT, CDR2 SNEGSKA (reference sequence). The CDR3 DNA reads as TGCAGTGCCTACGCGGTCGACTATGGCTACACCTTC. Translated: CSAYAVDYGYTF.

Here the CDR3 DNA reads TGCGCCAGCAGCTTGTTTTCTAGCGGGGGCAACGAGCAGTACTTC. Its protein is CASSLFSSGGNEQYF. The V and J genes are TRBV5-1 and TRBJ2-7; 10 bases match TRBD2. Germline loops: CDR1 SGHRS, CDR2 YFSETQ. This CDR3 spans 15 amino acids. The J segment lost 5 bases and the V segment lost 1 base, leaving 6 bases of the junction unmatched.

This clonotype occurred many times. The chain combines TRBV15 with TRBJ2-3; D remains ambiguous. The germline gives CDR1 LNHNV, CDR2 YYDKDF (reference sequence). The V and J ends lost 0 bases and 7 bases respectively, with 11 bases between them. CDR3 length equals 14 residues. The CDR3 DNA sequence: TGTGCCACCAGCAGAGACAAGGAGCCCTATACGCAGTATTTT. It codes for CATSRDKEPYTQYF.

This clonotype turned up a few times. The rearrangement uses TRBV20-1 and TRBJ1-4; possible D gene TRBD1, 6 bases. CDR3 length: 16 amino acids. Deletions cut 3 bases from V and 0 bases from J, with 14 bases between. Per the germline V gene, CDR1 is DFQATT and CDR2 is SNEGSKA (reference sequence). The CDR3 reads CSARRQAKATNEKLFF. CDR3 bases: TGCAGTGCTAGGAGACAGGCGAAGGCAACTAATGAAAAACTGTTTTTT.

This rearrangement joins TRBV6-5 to TRBJ2-1; D is ambiguous. Trimming cost V 1 base and J 7 bases, with 2 bases left between them. Germline CDR1 reads MNHEY; CDR2 reads SVGAGI. The CDR3 contains 11 residues. The CDR3, as DNA: TGTGCCAGCAGTTACTGGAATGAGCAGTTCTTC. This translates into CASSYWNEQFF.

This clonotype was recorded a few times. The chain carries TRBV7-9 and TRBJ2-2; 8 nucleotides align to TRBD1. The CDR3 is 15 residues long. Germline V gives CDR1 SEHNR, CDR2 FQNEAQ (reference sequence). V lost 5 bases and J lost 6; bases outside the gene matches: 8. The chain's CDR3 is CASSQDRVAAGELFF. As DNA, the CDR3 is TGTGCCAGCAGCCAGGACAGGGTAGCGGCCGGGGAGCTGTTTTTT.

There are a few counts of this clonotype. The chain carries TRBV5-4 and TRBJ2-1, with D tentatively TRBD2 (6 bases). Germline lookup yields CDR1 SGHNT and CDR2 YYREEE (reference sequence). V was pared by 5 bases and J by 4 bases, with 10 bases between. The CDR3 is 13 residues long. The CDR3 DNA sequence: TGTGCCAGCAGGTCTAGCGCTTACAATGAGCAGTTCTTC. Translating it yields CASRSSAYNEQFF.